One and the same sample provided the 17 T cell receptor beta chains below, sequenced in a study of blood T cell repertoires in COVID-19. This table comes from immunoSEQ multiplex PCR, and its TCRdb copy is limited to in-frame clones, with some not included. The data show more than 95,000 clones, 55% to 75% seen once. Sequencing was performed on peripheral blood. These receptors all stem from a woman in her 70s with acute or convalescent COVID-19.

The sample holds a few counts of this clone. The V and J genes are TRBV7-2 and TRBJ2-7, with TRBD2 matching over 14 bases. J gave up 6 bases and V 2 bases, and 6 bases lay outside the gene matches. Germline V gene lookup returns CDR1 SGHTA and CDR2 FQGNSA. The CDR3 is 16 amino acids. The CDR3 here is CASSLPGLAGAREQYF. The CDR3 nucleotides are TGTGCCAGCAGCTTACCGGGACTAGCGGGAGCCCGCGAGCAGTACTTC.

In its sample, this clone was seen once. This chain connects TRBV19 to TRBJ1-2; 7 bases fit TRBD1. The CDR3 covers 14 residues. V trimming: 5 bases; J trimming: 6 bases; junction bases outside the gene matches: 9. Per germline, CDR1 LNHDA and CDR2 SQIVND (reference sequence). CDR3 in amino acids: CASSVQGDSDGYTF. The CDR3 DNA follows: TGTGCCAGTAGTGTCCAGGGGGATTCCGATGGCTACACCTTC.

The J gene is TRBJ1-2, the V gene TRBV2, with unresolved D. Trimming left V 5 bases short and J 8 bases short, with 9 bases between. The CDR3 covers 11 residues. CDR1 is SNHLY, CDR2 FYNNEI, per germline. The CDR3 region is CASSTYAGYTF. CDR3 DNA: TGTGCCAGCAGTACCTATGCCGGCTACACCTTC.

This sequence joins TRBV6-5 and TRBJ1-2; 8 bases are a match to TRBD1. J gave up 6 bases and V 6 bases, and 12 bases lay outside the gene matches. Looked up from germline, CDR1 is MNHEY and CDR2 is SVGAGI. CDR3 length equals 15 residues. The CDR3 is CASRGTGLRRDGYTF. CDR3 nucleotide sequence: TGTGCCAGCAGGGGGACAGGACTTCGTAGGGATGGCTACACCTTC.

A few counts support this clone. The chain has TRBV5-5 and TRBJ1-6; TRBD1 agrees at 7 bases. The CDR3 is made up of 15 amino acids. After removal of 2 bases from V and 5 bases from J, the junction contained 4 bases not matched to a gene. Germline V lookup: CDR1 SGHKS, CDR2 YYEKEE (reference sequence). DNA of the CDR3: TGTGCCAGCAGCTTCCGGGACAGTAATAATTCACCCCTCCACTTT. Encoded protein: CASSFRDSNNSPLHF. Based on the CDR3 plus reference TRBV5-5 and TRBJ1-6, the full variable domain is DAGVTQSPTHLIKTRGQQVTLRCSPISGHKSVSWYQQVLGQGPQFIFQYYEKEERGRGNFPDRFSARQFPNYSSELNVNALLLGDSALYLCASSFRDSNNSPLHFGNGTRLTVT.

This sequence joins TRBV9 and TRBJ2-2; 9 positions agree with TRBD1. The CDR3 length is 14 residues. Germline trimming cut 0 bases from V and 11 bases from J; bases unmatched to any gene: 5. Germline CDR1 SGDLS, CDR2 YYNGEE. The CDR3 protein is CASSVEQGAGELFF. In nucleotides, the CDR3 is TGTGCCAGCAGCGTAGAACAGGGGGCGGGCGAGCTGTTTTTT.

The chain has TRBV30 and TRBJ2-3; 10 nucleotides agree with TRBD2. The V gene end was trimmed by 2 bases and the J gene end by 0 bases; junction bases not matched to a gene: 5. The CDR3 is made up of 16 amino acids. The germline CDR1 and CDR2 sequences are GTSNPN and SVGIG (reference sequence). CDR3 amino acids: CAWSPKTSGSTDTQYF. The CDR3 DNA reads TGTGCCTGGAGTCCCAAGACTAGCGGGAGCACAGATACGCAGTATTTT.

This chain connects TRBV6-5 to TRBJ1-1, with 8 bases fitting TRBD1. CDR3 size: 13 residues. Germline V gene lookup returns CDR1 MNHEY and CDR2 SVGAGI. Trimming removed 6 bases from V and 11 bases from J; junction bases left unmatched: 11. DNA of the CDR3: TGTGCCAGCAGCCCACAGGGGGTCTTCTCGGCTTTCTTT. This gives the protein CASSPQGVFSAFF.

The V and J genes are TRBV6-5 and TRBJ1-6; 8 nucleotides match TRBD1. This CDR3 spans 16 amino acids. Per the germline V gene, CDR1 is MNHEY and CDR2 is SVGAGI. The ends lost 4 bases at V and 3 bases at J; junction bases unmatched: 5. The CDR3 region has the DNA TGTGCCAGCAGTTTCCTAGGACAGGGCTATAATTCACCCCTCCACTTT. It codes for CASSFLGQGYNSPLHF.

The CDR3 loop is CASSPPGQVNYGYTF. CDR3 in DNA: TGTGCCAGCTCACCACCTGGACAGGTTAACTATGGCTACACCTTC. The chain recombines TRBV18 with TRBJ1-2; the match to TRBD1 covers 7 bases. The junction had 2 bases not matched to a gene; V was cut back by 0 bases and J by 1 base. CDR3 length: 15 amino acids. CDR1 is KGHSH, CDR2 LQKENI, per germline.

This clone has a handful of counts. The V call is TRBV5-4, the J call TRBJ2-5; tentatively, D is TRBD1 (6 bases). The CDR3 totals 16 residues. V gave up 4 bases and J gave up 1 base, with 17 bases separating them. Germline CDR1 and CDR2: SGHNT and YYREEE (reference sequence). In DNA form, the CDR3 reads TGTGCCAGCAGCACCGGAGACGGACAGACCCAAGAGACCCAGTACTTC. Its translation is CASSTGDGQTQETQYF. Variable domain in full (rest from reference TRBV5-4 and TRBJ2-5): ETGVTQSPTHLIKTRGQQVTLRCSSQSGHNTVSWYQQALGQGPQFIFQYYREEENGRGNFPPRFSGLQFPNYSSELNVNALELDDSALYLCASSTGDGQTQETQYFGPGTRLLVL.

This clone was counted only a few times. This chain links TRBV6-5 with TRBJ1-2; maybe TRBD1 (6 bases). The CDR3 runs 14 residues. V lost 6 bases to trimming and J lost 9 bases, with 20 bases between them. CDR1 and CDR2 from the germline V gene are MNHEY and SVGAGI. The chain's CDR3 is CASSAGGNQLRYTF. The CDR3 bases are TGTGCCAGCAGCGCGGGGGGCAATCAGTTACGCTACACCTTC.

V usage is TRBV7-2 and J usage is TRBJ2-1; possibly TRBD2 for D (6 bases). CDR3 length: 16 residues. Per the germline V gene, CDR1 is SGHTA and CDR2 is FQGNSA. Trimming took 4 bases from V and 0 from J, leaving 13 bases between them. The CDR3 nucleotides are TGTGCCAGCAGCTCAGGGAGGCAGAGCTCCTACAATGAGCAGTTCTTC. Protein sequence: CASSSGRQSSYNEQFF.

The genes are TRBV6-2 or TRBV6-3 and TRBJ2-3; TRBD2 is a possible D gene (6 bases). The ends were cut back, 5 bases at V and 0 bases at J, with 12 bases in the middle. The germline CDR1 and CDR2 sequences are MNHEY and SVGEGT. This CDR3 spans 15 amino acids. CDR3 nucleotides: TGTGCCAGCAGTCCGGGAGATGCAAGCACAGATACGCAGTATTTT. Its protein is CASSPGDASTDTQYF.

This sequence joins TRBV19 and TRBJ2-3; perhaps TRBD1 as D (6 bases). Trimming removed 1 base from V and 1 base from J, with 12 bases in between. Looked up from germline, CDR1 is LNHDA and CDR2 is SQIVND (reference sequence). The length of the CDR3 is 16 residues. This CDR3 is CASSIGVAGGTDTQYF. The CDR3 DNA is TGTGCCAGTAGTATAGGGGTCGCAGGGGGCACAGATACGCAGTATTTT. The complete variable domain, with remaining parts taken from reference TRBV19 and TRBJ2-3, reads DGGITQSPKYLFRKEGQNVTLSCEQNLNHDAMYWYRQDPGQGLRLIYYSQIVNDFQKGDIAEGYSVSREKKESFPLTVTSAQKNPTAFYLCASSIGVAGGTDTQYFGPGTRLTVL.

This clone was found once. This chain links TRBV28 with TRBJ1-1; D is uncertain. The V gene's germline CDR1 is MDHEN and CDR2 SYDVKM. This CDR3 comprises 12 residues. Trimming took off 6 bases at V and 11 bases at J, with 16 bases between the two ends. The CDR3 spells CASSAQRGRAFF. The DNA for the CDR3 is TGTGCCAGCAGCGCGCAGAGAGGGCGGGCTTTCTTT.

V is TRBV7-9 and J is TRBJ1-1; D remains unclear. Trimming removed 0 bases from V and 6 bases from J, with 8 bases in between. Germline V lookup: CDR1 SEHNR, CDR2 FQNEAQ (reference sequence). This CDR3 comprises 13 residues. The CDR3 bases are TGTGCCAGCAGCTTAGCTGGGAGTGCTGAAGCTTTCTTT. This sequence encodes CASSLAGSAEAFF.